This section outlines one T cell receptor beta chain sequence together with its context. The antigen is not known. This record belongs to a study of T-cell reconstitution after alpha-beta-depleted transplantation in children. General study points: Alpha-beta T cells present about two months after transplant were reported to originate from several hundred expanded graft clones. Fresh T-cell production supplied most of the T-cell counts and diversity seen one year after transplant. Surviving recipient T cells and thymic progenitors produced the high day-60 TCRbeta diversity seen in some patients.

Preparation of the TCRbeta library involved a method that used unique molecular identifiers. TCRdb used MiXCR to reprocess the PCR reads, holding one entry per CDR3 protein. The table shows about 580,000 distinct CDR3 sequences, with around 23% occurring only once. Germline loops: CDR1 WSHSY, CDR2 SAAADI. The V end was cut by 8 bases, the J end by 1 base, with 8 bases between. There are 13 residues in the CDR3. The receptor was isolated from a boy younger than two who had a stem cell transplant for acute myeloid leukemia, so the T cells may come from the graft donor. Sequences were derived from PBMCs, mostly from graft donor cells, sampled 360 days after TCRalphabeta/CD19-depleted stem cell transplant. The genes are TRBV10-2 and TRBJ2-2; D is uncertain. CDR3 coding DNA: TGCGCCAGCGGGCCGATGAACACCGGGGAGCTGTTTTTT. It yields the protein CASGPMNTGELFF.